This entry concerns a single T cell receptor beta chain. The antigen is not known. Samples were assayed with immunoSEQ v3.0 at survey level. The sequencing target was about 40,000-50,000 T-cell genomes per sample. Measured with immunoSEQ multiplex PCR; TCRdb has only the in-frame clones, and not every one. The sample carries some 22,000 clones, around nine tenths recorded once. The data are from a study of long-term antiretroviral therapy in people with HIV. Overall study findings and caveats: Transplant-donor-level diversity was not reached after ART, though diversity increased. Pre-ART clonal expansion yielded clones that dominated the repertoire at all time points.

The germline V gene encodes CDR1 SEHNR and CDR2 FQNEAQ (reference sequence). The CDR3 is 18 residues long. V was pared by 2 bases and J by 3 bases, with 12 bases of the junction left unmatched. The TCR comes from a man aged 60-69 years with HIV. J is TRBJ2-3 and V is TRBV7-9, with 9 bases aligning to TRBD1. The specimen was unsorted PBMCs, collected 0.6 years after starting antiretroviral therapy. The chain's CDR3 is CASSLTQGAVIWTDTQYF. DNA for the CDR3: TGTGCCAGCAGCTTAACACAGGGGGCGGTCATTTGGACAGATACGCAGTATTTT.